What follows describes a single T cell receptor (beta chain). These data are taken from a study of STAT5B mutations in CD4+ large granular lymphocyte leukemia. Sequencing used immunoSEQ multiplex PCR; TCRdb keeps in-frame clones, though not all of them. The table lists about 22,000 clones, about 81% of them singletons, with roughly 9% in the top ten. Sequencing was carried out using CD4+ T cells from blood buffy coats. The source of this sequence is a human donor in good health.

CDR3 loop: CARFFPGQGVNFF. The CDR3, as DNA: TGTGCCAGATTCTTTCCGGGACAGGGGGTAAATTTCTTT. The chain is built from TRBV27 and TRBJ1-1, with 11 nucleotides matching TRBD1. Trimming cost V 9 bases and J 13 bases; bases outside gene matches: 13. This CDR3 has 13 residues. The germline CDR1 and CDR2 sequences are MNHEY and SMNVEV (reference sequence).